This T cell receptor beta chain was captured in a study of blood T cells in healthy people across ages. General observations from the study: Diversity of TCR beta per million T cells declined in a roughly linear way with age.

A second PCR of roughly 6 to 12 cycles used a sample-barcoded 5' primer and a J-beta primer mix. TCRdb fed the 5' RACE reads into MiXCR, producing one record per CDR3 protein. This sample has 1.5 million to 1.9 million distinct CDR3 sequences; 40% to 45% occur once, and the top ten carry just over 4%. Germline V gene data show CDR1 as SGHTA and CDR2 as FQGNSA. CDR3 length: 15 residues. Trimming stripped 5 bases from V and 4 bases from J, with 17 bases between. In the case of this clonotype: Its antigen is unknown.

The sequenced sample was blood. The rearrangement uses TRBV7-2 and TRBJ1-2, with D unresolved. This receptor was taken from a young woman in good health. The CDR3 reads CASSRSVGGVYGYTF. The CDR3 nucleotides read TGTGCCAGCAGCCGAAGCGTGGGCGGGGTCTATGGCTACACCTTC. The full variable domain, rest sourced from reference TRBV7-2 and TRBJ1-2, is GAGVSQSPSNKVTEKGKDVELRCDPISGHTALYWYRQSLGQGLEFLIYFQGNSAPDKSGLPSDRFSAERTGGSVSTLTIQRTQQEDSAVYLCASSRSVGGVYGYTFGSGTRLTVV.